Here is one T cell receptor (beta chain) with its context. Assay used: immunoSEQ multiplex PCR; TCRdb lists only in-frame clones, some missing. This table holds some 2,100,000 clones, around 93% found once. The record originates from a study of shared clonotypes between healthy human individuals. Study-wide background: Each donor contributed plates that comprised three CD4 naive, three CD4 memory, two CD8 naive and one CD8 memory.

The CDR3 consists of 16 residues. CDR1 is MDHEN, CDR2 SYDVKM, per germline. V gave up 6 bases and J gave up 6 bases, with 23 bases separating them. Terminally differentiated effector memory CD45RA+ cells were excluded from the naive CD8 cells, which were CD45RO-negative and positively selected for CCR7. This sequence joins TRBV28 and TRBJ1-1; D possibly corresponds to TRBD1 (6 bases). The clonotype was recovered from a man aged 18 to 30 in good health. Some clones in this sample may be carry-over from other donors' samples. Sequenced sample: naive CD8+ T cells from PBMCs. The DNA for the CDR3 is TGTGCCAGCAGCCAGCTATTCACAGGGCTCGTCGCTGAAGCTTTCTTT. As protein: CASSQLFTGLVAEAFF.